A single TCR beta chain is shown here with its context. The junction departs from the called germline gene at one end, perhaps through a read error. This specimen belongs to a study of T cell responses to AZD1222 COVID-19 vaccine. Generated by immunoSEQ multiplex PCR, the TCRdb table keeps only in-frame clones and is missing some. The sample carries 250,000 to 300,000 clones, around 92% recorded once. The receptor was derived from an adult who received the AZD1222 COVID-19 vaccine. The input for sequencing was peripheral blood, taken 28 days after the second AZD1222 dose.

The CDR3 nucleotides are TGTGCCAGCACTGAAGAGCTAGTTATCTATGGCTACACCTTC. Translation gives CASTEELVIYGYTF. The chain has TRBV2 and TRBJ1-2; D gene unclear. The CDR3 runs to 14 residues. Looked up from germline, CDR1 is SNHLY and CDR2 is FYNNEI. Full variable domain (rest looked up from reference TRBV2 and TRBJ1-2): EPEVTQTPSHQVTQMGQEVILRCVPISNHLYFYWYRQILGQKVEFLVSFYNNEISEKSEIFDDQFSVERPDGSNFTLKIRSTKLEDSAMYFCASTEELVIYGYTFGSGTRLTVV.